A single sample gave rise to the 29 T cell receptor beta chains below, sequenced in a study of blood T cell repertoires in COVID-19. Repertoires were generated with immunoSEQ multiplex PCR, while TCRdb's copy carries only in-frame clones and drops some. The table lists 200,000 to 250,000 clones, around 80% of them singletons, with roughly a tenth in the top ten. Sequenced input: peripheral blood. The receptors originated from a man in his fifties with active or convalescent COVID-19.

The chain uses TRBV5-3 and TRBJ2-5; TRBD2 might be the D (5 bases). TRBV5-3 is classed as an ORF, of uncertain function. The CDR3 consists of 14 residues. V was pared by 10 bases and J by 1 base, with 17 bases between. The CDR3 sequence: CAGLNGVGQETQYF. CDR3 DNA: TGTGCCGGACTCAACGGCGTTGGCCAAGAGACCCAGTACTTC.

Notes on this clone: Other DNA variants within this sample encode the same CDR3. The J gene is TRBJ2-3, the V gene TRBV7-3; 11 bases are shared with TRBD2. With 4 bases clipped from V and 5 bases from J, the junction kept 5 bases outside the gene matches. This CDR3 spans 15 amino acids. Germline V lookup: CDR1 SGHTA, CDR2 FQGTGA. The DNA for the CDR3 is TGTGCCAGCAGCTCCACTAGCGGGAGTGGAGATACGCAGTATTTT. Its protein is CASSSTSGSGDTQYF.

This clone was detected only a few times. V is TRBV19 and J is TRBJ1-5; tentative D call: TRBD1 (5 bases). Trimming removed 11 bases at V and 6 bases at J, with 29 bases between. The CDR3 covers 17 residues. In germline, CDR1 is LNHDA, CDR2 SQIVND (reference sequence). In DNA form, the CDR3 reads TGTGCCTTCAACCCCCCATCCGGGACCCGGAGGGGTCAGCCCCAGCATTTT. This translates into CAFNPPSGTRRGQPQHF.

This chain joins TRBV11-1 and TRBJ1-1, with 11 bases matching TRBD1. Germline V gene sequence: CDR1 SGHAT, CDR2 FQDESV (reference sequence). The CDR3 totals 15 residues. With V trimmed by 5 bases and J by 1 base, 3 bases remained unmatched. CDR3 in DNA: TGTGCCAGCAGCGGACAGGGGGCCCCGAACACTGAAGCTTTCTTT. Translating gives CASSGQGAPNTEAFF. Using reference TRBV11-1 and TRBJ1-1 for the parts outside the CDR3, the full variable domain is EAEVAQSPRYKITEKSQAVAFWCDPISGHATLYWYRQILGQGPELLVQFQDESVVDDSQLPKDRFSAERLKGVDSTLKIQPAELGDSAMYLCASSGQGAPNTEAFFGQGTRLTVV.

The genes are TRBV9 and TRBJ2-2, with 7 bases matching TRBD1. Germline CDR1 reads SGDLS; CDR2 reads YYNGEE. This CDR3 spans 17 amino acids. J gave up 0 bases and V 0 bases, and 5 bases lay outside the gene matches. The CDR3 here is CASSVALQGANTGELFF. The DNA of the CDR3 is TGTGCCAGCAGCGTAGCTCTGCAGGGGGCGAACACCGGGGAGCTGTTTTTT.

This clone was counted between two and nine times. The chain links TRBV10-3 to TRBJ1-2, with TRBD1 matching over 8 bases. CDR1 is ENHRY, CDR2 SYGVKD, per germline. This CDR3 comprises 13 residues. J gave up 3 bases and V 10 bases, and 7 bases lay outside the gene matches. CDR3 nucleotide sequence: TGTGCCACCACTGGACAGGGATACTATGGCTACACCTTC. Its protein is CATTGQGYYGYTF.

The V and J genes are TRBV11-3 and TRBJ2-5; 12 nucleotides align to TRBD2. The CDR3 totals 14 residues. The germline gives CDR1 SGHNT, CDR2 YENEEA. Trimming removed 3 bases from V and 5 bases from J; junction bases left unmatched: 1. The CDR3 loop reads CASSLTSGSETQYF. In nucleotides, the CDR3 is TGTGCCAGCAGCTTGACTAGCGGGAGTGAGACCCAGTACTTC.

The chain couples TRBV4-2 to TRBJ1-4; D possibly corresponds to TRBD1 (5 bases). Germline CDR1 and CDR2: LGHNA and YNFKEQ. This CDR3 region has 15 residues. V lost 0 bases and J 4 bases, leaving 9 bases between the germline ends. This CDR3 reads CASSQDRRVNEKLFF. CDR3 in DNA: TGTGCCAGCAGCCAAGATCGCAGGGTTAATGAAAAACTGTTTTTT.

CDR3: CASSFQGRGGETQYF. CDR3 sequence (DNA): TGTGCCAGCAGCTTCCAGGGGAGGGGAGGCGAGACCCAGTACTTC. This chain connects TRBV7-2 to TRBJ2-5, with D tentatively TRBD2 (7 bases). The CDR3 consists of 15 residues. Looked up from germline, CDR1 is SGHTA and CDR2 is FQGNSA. Trimming took 3 bases from V and 5 from J, leaving 16 bases between them.

This clone appeared a single time. This sequence joins TRBV6-2 or TRBV6-3 and TRBJ1-1, with 11 bases fitting TRBD1. The CDR3 consists of 11 residues. The J segment lost 13 bases and the V segment lost 6 bases, leaving 4 bases of the junction unmatched. The germline CDR1 and CDR2 sequences are MNHEY and SVGEGT. The CDR3 here is CASSPGTGGFF. CDR3 DNA sequence: TGTGCCAGCAGCCCCGGGACAGGGGGTTTCTTT.

This chain uses TRBV28 with TRBJ1-2; D perhaps matches TRBD1 (5 bases). CDR1 is MDHEN and CDR2 is SYDVKM in the germline V gene. This CDR3 spans 14 amino acids. Trimming removed 7 bases from V and 6 bases from J, with 18 bases in between. In DNA form, the CDR3 reads TGTGCCAGCACTACTCAAAGGGGTTATGATGGCTACACCTTC. Translating it yields CASTTQRGYDGYTF.

The rearrangement joins TRBV3-1 (or the pseudogene TRBV3-2) to TRBJ2-2; maybe TRBD1 (6 bases). This CDR3 contains 16 residues. Germline CDR1 reads LGHDT; CDR2 reads YNNKEL (reference sequence). V lost 3 bases to trimming and J lost 5 bases, with 16 bases between them. CDR3 region: CASSHRTVPTTGELFF. The DNA for the CDR3 is TGTGCCAGCAGCCACAGGACAGTACCGACTACCGGGGAGCTGTTTTTT.

The chain has TRBV5-6 and TRBJ2-3, with unresolved D. CDR3 length: 13 residues. V lost 1 base to trimming and J lost 3 bases, with 6 bases between them. Germline-derived CDR1 and CDR2 are SGHDT and YYEEEE. This CDR3 reads CASSLWATDTQYF. The DNA of the CDR3 is TGTGCCAGCAGCTTGTGGGCGACAGATACGCAGTATTTT.

The V call is TRBV14, the J call TRBJ2-3; TRBD2 matches 7 bases. This CDR3 is 16 amino acids long. Per the germline V gene, CDR1 is SGHDN and CDR2 is FVKESK. V trimming: 1 base; J trimming: 2 bases; junction bases outside the gene matches: 6. The CDR3 is CASSQGASGYTDTQYF. The CDR3 DNA reads as TGTGCCAGCAGCCAAGGGGCTAGCGGCTACACAGATACGCAGTATTTT.

The chain carries TRBV4-2 and TRBJ2-1, with 7 bases fitting TRBD1. CDR3 length: 17 residues. J lost 1 base, V lost 2 bases, and 8 bases had no gene match. In germline, CDR1 is LGHNA, CDR2 YNFKEQ. CDR3 coding DNA: TGTGCCAGCAGCCAATTGGACACAGGGGTATCCTACAATGAGCAGTTCTTC. Translation: CASSQLDTGVSYNEQFF.

In its sample, this clone was seen once. This chain joins TRBV6-5 and TRBJ1-1, with D tentatively TRBD1 (6 bases). CDR1 MNHEY and CDR2 SVGAGI come from the germline V gene. The CDR3 runs to 14 residues. V was cut by 5 bases and J by 0 bases, with 10 bases left in between. CDR3 nucleotide sequence: TGTGCCAGCAGTCGACAGGAATTGAACACTGAAGCTTTCTTT. Its translation is CASSRQELNTEAFF.

In nucleotides, the CDR3 is TGCGCCAGCAGCTTGGGGGCAGCCAACACCGGGGAGCTGTTTTTT. It specifies CASSLGAANTGELFF. The rearrangement uses TRBV5-1 and TRBJ2-2, with D hard to call. Germline CDR1 reads SGHRS; CDR2 reads YFSETQ. This CDR3 is 15 amino acids long. Deletions cut 0 bases from V and 2 bases from J, with 8 bases between.

This chain joins TRBV14 and TRBJ1-1; D gene uncertain. Trimming pared 1 base from V and 6 bases from J, leaving 9 bases between. Germline V gene lookup returns CDR1 SGHDN and CDR2 FVKESK. The CDR3 totals 13 residues. CDR3 amino acids: CASSQGPGSEAFF. The CDR3 DNA reads as TGTGCCAGCAGCCAAGGCCCTGGCTCTGAAGCTTTCTTT.

This clone was seen only once. The chain carries TRBV19 and TRBJ2-1; 7 bases match TRBD2. The germline CDR1 and CDR2 sequences are LNHDA and SQIVND (reference sequence). After removal of 1 base from V and 0 bases from J, the junction contained 6 bases not matched to a gene. This CDR3 spans 17 amino acids. Written as DNA, the CDR3 is TGTGCCAGTAGTATAGGGCTAGCGGTTTTCTCCTACAATGAGCAGTTCTTC. Protein: CASSIGLAVFSYNEQFF.

The rearrangement links TRBV28 to TRBJ1-2; 8 bases fit TRBD1. The CDR3 length is 16 residues. Germline CDR1 is MDHEN and CDR2 is SYDVKM. V was pared by 5 bases and J by 3 bases, with 11 bases of the junction left unmatched. The CDR3 DNA is TGTGCCAGCAGTGGGGCACAGGGGGTGCCCCACTATGGCTACACCTTC. It encodes CASSGAQGVPHYGYTF.

The chain couples TRBV9 to TRBJ1-4; 7 nucleotides match TRBD1. The CDR3 runs 15 residues. The J segment lost 8 bases and the V segment lost 4 bases, leaving 11 bases of the junction unmatched. Germline CDR1 is SGDLS and CDR2 is YYNGEE. CDR3 in amino acids: CASSPRDSPSEKLFF. In DNA form, the CDR3 reads TGTGCCAGCAGCCCCCGGGACAGCCCTAGCGAAAAACTGTTTTTT.

The chain has TRBV5-1 and TRBJ1-4, with D maybe TRBD1 (5 bases). V was trimmed by 1 base and J by 6 bases, leaving 10 bases between them. CDR3 length equals 14 residues. Per the germline V gene, CDR1 is SGHRS and CDR2 is YFSETQ. CDR3 in amino acids: CASSLRGLDEKLFF. The CDR3 nucleotides are TGCGCCAGCAGCTTGCGGGGGTTGGATGAAAAACTGTTTTTT.

This chain connects TRBV4-3 to TRBJ1-1; D unclear. CDR3 length: 14 amino acids. Germline V gives CDR1 LGHNA, CDR2 YSLEER. Between the trimmed V and J ends, which lost 0 bases and 4 bases, there was a span of 9 bases. CDR3 sequence reads: CASSQERVSTEAFF. CDR3 in DNA: TGCGCCAGCAGCCAAGAACGGGTAAGCACTGAAGCTTTCTTT.

This rearrangement joins TRBV5-1 to TRBJ1-1; the match to TRBD1 covers 7 bases. Germline V gene data show CDR1 as SGHRS and CDR2 as YFSETQ. CDR3 length: 16 residues. The trim removed 0 bases at V and 5 bases at J, leaving 10 bases unmatched. This CDR3 is CASSLGAYRGGTEAFF. CDR3 coding DNA: TGCGCCAGCAGCTTGGGGGCATACAGGGGCGGTACTGAAGCTTTCTTT.

This sequence joins TRBV7-9 and TRBJ2-3; the D is unclear. This CDR3 spans 11 amino acids. The V end lost 7 bases, the J end lost 2 bases, and 4 bases lay between the germline ends. Germline CDR1 is SEHNR and CDR2 is FQNEAQ (reference sequence). The CDR3 sequence: CASTLTDTQYF. CDR3 DNA sequence: TGTGCCAGCACCCTCACAGATACGCAGTATTTT.

The CDR3 region has the DNA TGTGCCAGCAGCTTGGATTCGGGACAGAGCTCCTACAATGAGCAGTTCTTC. It specifies CASSLDSGQSSYNEQFF. The rearrangement uses TRBV5-4 and TRBJ2-1; 7 nucleotides line up with TRBD1. Germline CDR1 and CDR2: SGHNT and YYREEE (reference sequence). The CDR3 totals 17 residues. V lost 0 bases to trimming and J lost 0 bases; unmatched junction nucleotides: 6.

This clone came up once. V and J are TRBV12-3 or TRBV12-4 and TRBJ1-2, with TRBD1 as a possible D gene (6 bases). Trimming cost V 7 bases and J 8 bases, with 14 bases left between them. The CDR3 consists of 12 residues. This CDR3 reads CASTTTGSGYTF. CDR3 nucleotides: TGTGCCAGCACCACAACAGGGTCCGGCTACACCTTC.

The chain recombines TRBV16 with TRBJ1-1; a weak D match, TRBD1 (6 bases). The V gene's germline CDR1 is KGHSY and CDR2 FQNENV. V was trimmed by 1 base and J by 10 bases, leaving 7 bases between them. The CDR3 covers 11 residues. CDR3 nucleotides: TGTGCCAGCAGCCAATTCAGGGGAGCTTTCTTT. It encodes CASSQFRGAFF.

The chain is built from TRBV27 and TRBJ1-5; the D is unclear. Between the trimmed V and J ends, which lost 8 bases and 1 base, there was a span of 12 bases. This CDR3 region has 14 residues. Germline V gene lookup returns CDR1 MNHEY and CDR2 SMNVEV (reference sequence). The CDR3 reads CASRDLGSNQPQHF. CDR3 bases: TGTGCCAGCCGGGATTTAGGGAGCAATCAGCCCCAGCATTTT.